This section outlines one T cell receptor beta chain sequence together with its context. The antigen this receptor binds is unknown. Per-base quality was not reported, and no clone a single base away is much larger than it. V is trimmed back by 7 bases and J by 6 bases, and the junction contains 27 bases that no gene match accounts for. Sequences LGHNT (CDR1) and FRNRAP (CDR2) are obtained from the germline V gene. The CDR3 goes from the cysteine to the phenylalanine over 19 residues. Of all the DNA, just the CDR3 is kept, 57 bases in frame from base 1. The data were obtained in a study of tumor-infiltrating lymphocytes in glioblastoma multiforme (dated by TCRdb to 2015 to 2018). As for the study more broadly: The study tested whether intratumoral genomic heterogeneity fosters TIL diversity by jointly investigating somatic mutations, TIL diversity and immune response activity.

What the research found in general, with its limitations: Only one glioblastoma patient was included in the TCR and somatic mutation analysis, limiting generalizability. The authors noted that sorting T cells into functional subsets, which was not done in this study, would be a future improvement. Because T cells carry unequal numbers of TCR transcripts, RNA-based TCR sequencing may distort clone frequencies.

The AllPrep DNA/RNA mini kit was used to purify genomic DNA and total RNA at the same time from each of the ten to eleven tumor samples. Every RNA sample had an OD 260/280 ratio above 1.9 and an RNA integrity number above 6.5. Using a modified ARM-PCR protocol with multiple V-beta primers and a C-beta primer, the team built TCRB libraries from RNA through three nested multiplex PCR rounds. TCRB-specific cDNA was synthesized from roughly 0.47 ug total RNA with ProtoScript II Reverse Transcriptase and a C-beta primer. The description of the TCRB libraries did not mention any unique molecular identifiers. In the third PCR, barcodes and adapters were added over approximately 23 cycles with Deep VentR (exo-) polymerase, after which 250-500 bp bands were gel purified. TCRB libraries were sequenced with 250 bp paired-end reads on an Illumina HiSeq 2500. The authors' analysis ran thus. Trimmomatic was used to clean reads, FLASH to merge reads, MiGEC to assign V, D and J segments, and VDJtools to perform the analysis. VDJtools was used to calculate the Shannon-Wiener diversity index, which quantified repertoire diversity. TCRdb reanalyzed the raw reads on its own, using fastp at Q25 for trimming and MiXCR for clone calling, and kept in-frame beta chains. One record per CDR3 amino acid sequence lists the most common genes and DNA. TCRdb, not the authors, supplied the V and J calls. A total of under 35,000 distinct CDR3 sequences appear in this sample, approximately 60% of them only once. The ten largest clonotypes hold roughly a third of the sample.

The receptor comes from a male donor with glioblastoma. Recombination joined TRBV12-5 with TRBJ2-7; 7 middle bases align to TRBD2. The material sequenced was brain tumor tissue. Here is the DNA: TGTGCTAGTGCTCCTCGTGATGGGCTAGCGGAAGGGGCTCTTGGCGAGCAGTACTTC. The encoded protein is CASAPRDGLAEGALGEQYF.